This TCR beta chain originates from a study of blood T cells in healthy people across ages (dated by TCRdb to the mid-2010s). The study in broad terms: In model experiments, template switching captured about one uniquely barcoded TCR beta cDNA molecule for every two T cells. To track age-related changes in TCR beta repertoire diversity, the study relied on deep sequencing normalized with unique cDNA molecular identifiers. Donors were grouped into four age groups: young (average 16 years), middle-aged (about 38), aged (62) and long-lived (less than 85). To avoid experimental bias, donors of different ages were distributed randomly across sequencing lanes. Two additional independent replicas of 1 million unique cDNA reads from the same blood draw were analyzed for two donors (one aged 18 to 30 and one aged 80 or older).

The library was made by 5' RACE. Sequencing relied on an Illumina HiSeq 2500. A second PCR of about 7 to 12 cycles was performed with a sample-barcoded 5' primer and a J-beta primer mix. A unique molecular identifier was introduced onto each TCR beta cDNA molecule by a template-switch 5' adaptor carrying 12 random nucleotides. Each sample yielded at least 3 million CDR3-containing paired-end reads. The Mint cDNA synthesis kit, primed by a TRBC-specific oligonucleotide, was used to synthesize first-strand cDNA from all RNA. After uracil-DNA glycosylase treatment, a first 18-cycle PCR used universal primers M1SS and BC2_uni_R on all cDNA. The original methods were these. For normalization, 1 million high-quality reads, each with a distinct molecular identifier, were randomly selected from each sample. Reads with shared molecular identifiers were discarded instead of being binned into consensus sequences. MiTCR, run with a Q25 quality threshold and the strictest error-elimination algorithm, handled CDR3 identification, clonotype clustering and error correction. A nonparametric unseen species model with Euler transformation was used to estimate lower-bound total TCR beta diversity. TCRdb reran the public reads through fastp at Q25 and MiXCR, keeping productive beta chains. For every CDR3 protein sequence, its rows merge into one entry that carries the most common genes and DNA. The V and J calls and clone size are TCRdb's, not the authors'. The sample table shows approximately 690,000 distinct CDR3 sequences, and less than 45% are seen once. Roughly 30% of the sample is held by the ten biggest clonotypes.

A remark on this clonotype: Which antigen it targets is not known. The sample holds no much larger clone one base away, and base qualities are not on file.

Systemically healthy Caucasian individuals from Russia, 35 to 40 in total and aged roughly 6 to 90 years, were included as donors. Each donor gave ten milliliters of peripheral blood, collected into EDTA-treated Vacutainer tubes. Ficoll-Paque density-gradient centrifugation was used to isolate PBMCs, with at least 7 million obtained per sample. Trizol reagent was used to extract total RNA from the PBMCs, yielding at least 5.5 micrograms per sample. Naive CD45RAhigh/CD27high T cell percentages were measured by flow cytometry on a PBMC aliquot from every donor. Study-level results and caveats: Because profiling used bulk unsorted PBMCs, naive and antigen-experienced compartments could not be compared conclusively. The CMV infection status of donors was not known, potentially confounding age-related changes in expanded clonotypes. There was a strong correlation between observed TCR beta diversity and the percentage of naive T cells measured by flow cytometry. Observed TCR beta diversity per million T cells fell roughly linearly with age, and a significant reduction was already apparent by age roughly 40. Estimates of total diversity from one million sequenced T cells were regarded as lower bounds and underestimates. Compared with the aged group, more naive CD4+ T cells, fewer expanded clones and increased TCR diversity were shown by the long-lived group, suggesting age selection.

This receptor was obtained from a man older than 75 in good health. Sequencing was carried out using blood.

The CDR3 here reads CASSGSGSLREQYF. The nucleotides read TGTGCCAGCAGCGGTAGCGGGAGCCTAAGGGAGCAGTACTTC. Recombination linked TRBV9 to TRBJ2-4; the junction holds 9 bases that match TRBD2. Clipping removes 3 bases from V and 13 bases from J, with 11 as the unmatched junction base count. Reading the germline V gene gives CDR1 SGDLS and CDR2 YYNGEE. CDR3 length: 14 amino acids, cysteine to phenylalanine. Just the 42-base CDR3 DNA is kept, in frame starting at base 1. This CDR3, with the reference TRBV9 and TRBJ2-4 proteins standing in past its ends, gives the full variable domain DSGVTQTPKHLITATGQRVTLRCSPRSGDLSVYWYQQSLDQGLQFLIQYYNGEERAKGNILERFSAQQFPDLHSELNLSSLELGDSALYFCASSGSGSLREQYFGAGTRLSVL.